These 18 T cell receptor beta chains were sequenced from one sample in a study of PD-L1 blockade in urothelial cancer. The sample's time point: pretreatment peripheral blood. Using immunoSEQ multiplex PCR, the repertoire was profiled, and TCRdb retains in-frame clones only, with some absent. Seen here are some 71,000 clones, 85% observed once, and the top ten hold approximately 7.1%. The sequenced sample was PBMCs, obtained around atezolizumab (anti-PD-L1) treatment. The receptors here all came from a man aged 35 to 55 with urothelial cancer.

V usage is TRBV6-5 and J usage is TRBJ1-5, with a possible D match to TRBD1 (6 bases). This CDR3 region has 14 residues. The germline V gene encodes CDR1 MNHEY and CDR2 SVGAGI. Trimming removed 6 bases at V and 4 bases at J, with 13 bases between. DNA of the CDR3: TGTGCCAGCAGACAACAGGGTCGTAATCAGCCCCAGCATTTT. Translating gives CASRQQGRNQPQHF.

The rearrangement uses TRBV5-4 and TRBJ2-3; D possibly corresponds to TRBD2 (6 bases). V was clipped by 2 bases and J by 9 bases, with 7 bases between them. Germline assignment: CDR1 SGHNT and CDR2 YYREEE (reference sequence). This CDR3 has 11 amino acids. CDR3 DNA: TGTGCCAGCAGCTTTGCGGGAACGCAGTATTTT. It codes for CASSFAGTQYF.

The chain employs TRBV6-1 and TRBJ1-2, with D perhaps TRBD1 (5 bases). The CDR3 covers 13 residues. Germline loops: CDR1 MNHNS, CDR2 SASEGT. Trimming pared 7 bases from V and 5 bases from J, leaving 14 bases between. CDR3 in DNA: TGTGCCAGCACCACGGGGGGGGGATATGGCTACACCTTC. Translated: CASTTGGGYGYTF.

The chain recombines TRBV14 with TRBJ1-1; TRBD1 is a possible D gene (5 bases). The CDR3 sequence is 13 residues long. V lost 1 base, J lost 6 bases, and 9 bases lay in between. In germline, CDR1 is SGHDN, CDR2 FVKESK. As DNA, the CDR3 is TGTGCCAGCAGCCAAGCCAGGGCGGCTGAAGCTTTCTTT. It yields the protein CASSQARAAEAFF.

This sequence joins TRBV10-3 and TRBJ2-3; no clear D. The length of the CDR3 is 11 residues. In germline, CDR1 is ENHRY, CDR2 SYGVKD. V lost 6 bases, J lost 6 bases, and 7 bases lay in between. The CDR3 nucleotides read TGTGCCATCAGGCGAGCGGATACGCAGTATTTT. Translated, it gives CAIRRADTQYF.

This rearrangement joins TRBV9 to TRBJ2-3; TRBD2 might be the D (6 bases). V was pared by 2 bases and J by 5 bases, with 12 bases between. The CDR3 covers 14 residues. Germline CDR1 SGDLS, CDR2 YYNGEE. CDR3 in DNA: TGTGCCAGCAGCGTTGGACTATCACAAGATACGCAGTATTTT. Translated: CASSVGLSQDTQYF.

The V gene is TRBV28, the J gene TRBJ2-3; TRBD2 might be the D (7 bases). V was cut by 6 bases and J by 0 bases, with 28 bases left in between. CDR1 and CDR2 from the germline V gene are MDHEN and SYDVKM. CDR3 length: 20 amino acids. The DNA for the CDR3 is TGTGCCAGCAGCCCTCCCGTGGGGGGGCAATTCGGAACTAGCACAGATACGCAGTATTTT. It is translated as CASSPPVGGQFGTSTDTQYF.

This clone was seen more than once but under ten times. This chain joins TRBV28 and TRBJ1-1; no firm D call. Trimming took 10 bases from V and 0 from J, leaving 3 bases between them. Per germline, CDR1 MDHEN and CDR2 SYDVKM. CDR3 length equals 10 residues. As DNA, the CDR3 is TGTGCCACGGTGAACACTGAAGCTTTCTTT. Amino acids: CATVNTEAFF.

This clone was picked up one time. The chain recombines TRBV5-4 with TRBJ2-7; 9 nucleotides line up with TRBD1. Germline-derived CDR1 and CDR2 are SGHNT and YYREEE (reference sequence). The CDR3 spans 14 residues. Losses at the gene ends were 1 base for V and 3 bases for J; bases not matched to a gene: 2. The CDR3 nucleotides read TGTGCCAGCAGCTTGCAGGACAGGGGCTACGAGCAGTACTTC. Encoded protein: CASSLQDRGYEQYF.

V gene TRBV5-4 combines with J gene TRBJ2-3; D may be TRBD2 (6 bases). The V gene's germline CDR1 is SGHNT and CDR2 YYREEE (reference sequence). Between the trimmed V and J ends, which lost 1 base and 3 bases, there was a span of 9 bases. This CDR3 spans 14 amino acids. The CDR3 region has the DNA TGTGCCAGCAGCTTGCAGGGAGGTACAGATACGCAGTATTTT. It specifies CASSLQGGTDTQYF.

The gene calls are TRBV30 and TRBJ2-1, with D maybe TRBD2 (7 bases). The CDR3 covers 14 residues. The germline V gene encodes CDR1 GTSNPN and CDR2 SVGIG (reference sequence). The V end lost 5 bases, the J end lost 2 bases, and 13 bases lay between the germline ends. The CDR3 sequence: CAWSRGGPYNEQFF. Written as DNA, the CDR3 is TGTGCCTGGTCGAGGGGGGGGCCCTACAATGAGCAGTTCTTC.

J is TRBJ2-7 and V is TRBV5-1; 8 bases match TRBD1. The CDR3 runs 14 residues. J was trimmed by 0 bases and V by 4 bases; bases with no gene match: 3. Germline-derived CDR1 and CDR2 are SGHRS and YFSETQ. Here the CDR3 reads CASSRGQDSYEQYF. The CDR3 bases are TGCGCCAGCAGCAGGGGACAGGACTCCTACGAGCAGTACTTC.

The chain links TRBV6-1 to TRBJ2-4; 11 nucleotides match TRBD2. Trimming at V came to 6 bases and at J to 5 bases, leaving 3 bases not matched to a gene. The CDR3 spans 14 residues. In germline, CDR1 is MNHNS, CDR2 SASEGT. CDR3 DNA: TGTGCCAGCAGATTAGCGGGGGGGGAAAACATTCAGTACTTC. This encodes CASRLAGGENIQYF.

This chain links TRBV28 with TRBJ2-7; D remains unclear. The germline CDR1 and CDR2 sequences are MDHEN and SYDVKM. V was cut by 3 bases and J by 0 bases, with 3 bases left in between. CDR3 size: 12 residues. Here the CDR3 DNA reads TGTGCCAGCAGTTTTAGCTCCTACGAGCAGTACTTC. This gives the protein CASSFSSYEQYF.

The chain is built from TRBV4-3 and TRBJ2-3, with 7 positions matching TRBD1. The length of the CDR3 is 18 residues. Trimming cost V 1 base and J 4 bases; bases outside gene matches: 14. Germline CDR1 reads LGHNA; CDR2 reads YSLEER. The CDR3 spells CASSQARGQNRLADTQYF. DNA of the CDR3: TGCGCCAGCAGCCAAGCTAGGGGACAGAATAGGTTGGCAGATACGCAGTATTTT.

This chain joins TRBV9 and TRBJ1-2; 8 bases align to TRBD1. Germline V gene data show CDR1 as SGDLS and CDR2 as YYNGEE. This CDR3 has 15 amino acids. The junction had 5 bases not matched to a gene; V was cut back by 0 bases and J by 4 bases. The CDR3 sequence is CASSVGGDRPYGYTF. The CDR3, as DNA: TGTGCCAGCAGCGTAGGGGGGGACAGGCCCTATGGCTACACCTTC.

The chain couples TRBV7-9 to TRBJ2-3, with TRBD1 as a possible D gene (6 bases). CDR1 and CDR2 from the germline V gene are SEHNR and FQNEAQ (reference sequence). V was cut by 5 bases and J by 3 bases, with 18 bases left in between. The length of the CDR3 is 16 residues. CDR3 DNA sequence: TGTGCCAGCAGCCCCCTGGGGCAGGGGTGGACAGATACGCAGTATTTT. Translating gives CASSPLGQGWTDTQYF.

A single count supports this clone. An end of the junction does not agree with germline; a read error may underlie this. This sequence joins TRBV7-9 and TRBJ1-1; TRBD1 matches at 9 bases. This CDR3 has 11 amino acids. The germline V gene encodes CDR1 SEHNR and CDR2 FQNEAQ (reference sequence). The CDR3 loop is CASSLTGGAHF. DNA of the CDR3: TGTGCCAGCAGCTTAACAGGGGGCGCACATTTT. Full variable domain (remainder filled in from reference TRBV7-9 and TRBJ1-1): DTGVSQNPRHKITKRGQNVTFRCDPISEHNRLYWYRQTLGQGPEFLTYFQNEAQLEKSRLLSDRFSAERPKGSFSTLEIQRTEQGDSAMYLCASSLTGGAHFGQGTRLTVV.